Many counts were recorded for the clone carrying this TCR beta chain. Its cognate antigen is unknown. Germline V gene data show CDR1 as DFQATT and CDR2 as SNEGSKA (reference sequence). The CDR3 extends over 16 amino acids. V gave up 3 bases and J gave up 7 bases; unmatched junction bases: 15. This specimen belongs to a study of breast tumors, draining lymph nodes, adjacent tissues. Overall study results and limits: Tumor TCR diversity was below lymph nodes but above nontumor tissue. Tumor and nontumor repertoires were significantly more similar in luminal-like than in basal-like breast cancer.

TCRdb re-called the multiplex PCR reads with MiXCR, one entry per CDR3 protein. The sample shows 200,000 to 250,000 distinct CDR3 sequences, about 34% of them seen only once. Breast cancer patients provided tissue from their axillary draining lymph nodes. The rearrangement joins TRBV20-1 to TRBJ2-1, with 7 bases that match TRBD2. This sequence was found in a female donor with breast cancer. Some clones in this sample may be carry-over from other donors' samples. The specimen was axillary lymph node tissue. CDR3 region: CSASRGGPNLGNEQFF. CDR3 DNA sequence: TGCAGTGCTAGTCGGGGAGGGCCAAACTTAGGTAATGAGCAGTTCTTC.